A single sample gave rise to the 11 T cell receptor beta chains below, sequenced in a study of cytomegalovirus exposure and HLA in healthy donors (dated by TCRdb to the late 2010s). Library generation was performed with the immunoSEQ multiplex PCR assay. For the multiplex PCR, a mixture combining 60 forward primers for TCR Vbeta segments and 13 reverse primers for TCR Jbeta segments was used. What TCRdb holds here is the immuneACCESS table cut down to in-frame rearrangements. Part of the clones is not present; checked against another copy, under half of the missing clones reflect an unresolved V gene, and the others are unexplained. The sample table holds about 180,000 clones, of which 65% to 80% were seen once. The ten largest clonotypes hold around 3.1% of the sample. The sample was PBMCs. The receptors here all came from a woman aged 50 to 65 in good health and CMV-seropositive.

This chain links TRBV6-1 with TRBJ2-3; 7 positions match TRBD1. J lost 6 bases, V lost 0 bases, and 9 bases had no gene match. Germline V gene sequence: CDR1 MNHNS, CDR2 SASEGT. The CDR3 is made up of 16 amino acids. The CDR3 region has the DNA TGTGCCAGCAGTGAAGCGAGCGAGGGGGCGTTGGATACGCAGTATTTT. This gives the protein CASSEASEGALDTQYF.

The chain couples TRBV7-9 to TRBJ2-5, with 13 bases aligning to TRBD2. The J segment lost 5 bases and the V segment lost 4 bases, leaving 10 bases of the junction unmatched. Germline V gene lookup returns CDR1 SEHNR and CDR2 FQNEAQ (reference sequence). CDR3 length: 17 amino acids. The CDR3 DNA sequence: TGTGCCAGCAGCTCCTTTCTACTAGCGGGGGGGAGGGAGACCCAGTACTTC. The encoded protein is CASSSFLLAGGRETQYF.

This chain uses TRBV6-1 with TRBJ2-1, with a weak D call TRBD1 (6 bases). V lost 6 bases, J lost 6 bases, and 18 bases lay in between. Germline V lookup: CDR1 MNHNS, CDR2 SASEGT. The CDR3 contains 15 residues. CDR3 residues: CASRRSPGQRNEQFF. As DNA, the CDR3 is TGTGCCAGCAGGCGGAGTCCTGGACAGCGCAATGAGCAGTTCTTC.

The V call is TRBV7-2, the J call TRBJ1-3; D is undetermined. Germline V gives CDR1 SGHTA, CDR2 FQGNSA. The length of the CDR3 is 15 residues. V lost 3 bases, J lost 0 bases, and 9 bases lay in between. The CDR3 here is CASSFQVLSGNTIYF. Written as DNA, the CDR3 is TGTGCCAGCAGCTTCCAGGTTCTCTCTGGAAACACCATATATTTT.

The chain uses TRBV12-5 and TRBJ1-2, with a possible D match to TRBD1 (5 bases). V was trimmed by 1 base and J by 4 bases, leaving 16 bases between them. The germline gives CDR1 LGHNT, CDR2 FRNRAP. CDR3 size: 16 residues. Written as DNA, the CDR3 is TGTGCTAGTGGTTTGGACTCCACAGGCCCCTTCTATGGCTACACCTTC. Its translation is CASGLDSTGPFYGYTF.

The V call is TRBV6-1, the J call TRBJ2-7, with 12 bases aligning to TRBD1. With 1 base clipped from V and 6 bases from J, the junction kept 7 bases outside the gene matches. Germline V CDR1 and CDR2: MNHNS, SASEGT. The CDR3 loop spans 16 amino acids. CDR3 sequence reads: CASSEDQGQGAGEQYF. Here the CDR3 DNA reads TGTGCCAGCAGTGAAGACCAGGGACAGGGGGCGGGCGAGCAGTACTTC.

The chain recombines TRBV5-6 with TRBJ2-5, with D possibly matching TRBD2 (6 bases). From germline, CDR1 is SGHDT and CDR2 YYEEEE. The germline V and J ends were trimmed by 3 bases and 7 bases, with 16 bases remaining between them. The CDR3 extends over 14 amino acids. The CDR3 DNA follows: TGTGCCAGCAGCTATTCCGGGACTGCCGGGACCCAGTACTTC. Amino acid sequence: CASSYSGTAGTQYF.

This chain links TRBV7-3 with TRBJ2-1; no reliable D call. V dropped 3 bases and J dropped 10 bases, with 13 bases sitting between them. Germline lookup yields CDR1 SGHTA and CDR2 FQGTGA. The CDR3 totals 13 residues. The CDR3 sequence is CASSLSAGGEQFF. CDR3 sequence (DNA): TGTGCCAGCAGCTTGTCCGCAGGTGGGGAGCAGTTCTTC. The full variable domain, completed using reference TRBV7-3 and TRBJ2-1, is GAGVSQTPSNKVTEKGKYVELRCDPISGHTALYWYRQSLGQGPEFLIYFQGTGAADDSGLPNDRFFAVRPEGSVSTLKIQRTERGDSAVYLCASSLSAGGEQFFGPGTRLTVL.

This clone showed up just a few times. The CDR3 sequence: CASTTGGGVDGYTF. The CDR3 DNA is TGTGCCAGCACTACGGGAGGGGGAGTCGATGGCTACACCTTC. V is TRBV6-1 and J is TRBJ1-2; maybe TRBD1 (6 bases). Trimming stripped 7 bases from V and 6 bases from J, with 18 bases between. Germline CDR1 MNHNS, CDR2 SASEGT. The CDR3 sequence is 14 residues long.

This chain links TRBV2 with TRBJ2-5; D is unclear. Germline values: CDR1 SNHLY, CDR2 FYNNEI. CDR3 size: 13 residues. The V end lost 3 bases, the J end lost 5 bases, and 10 bases lay between the germline ends. The CDR3 DNA follows: TGTGCCAGCAGTGAGTCCCCACGGGAGACCCAGTACTTC. Its translation is CASSESPRETQYF.

The chain employs TRBV7-2 and TRBJ2-7; 12 bases fit TRBD1. J gave up 4 bases and V 1 base, and 5 bases lay outside the gene matches. In germline, CDR1 is SGHTA, CDR2 FQGNSA. The CDR3 is made up of 16 amino acids. The CDR3 region has the DNA TGTGCCAGCAGCTTAGGTGGGACAGGGGGCCTTTACGAGCAGTACTTC. It yields the protein CASSLGGTGGLYEQYF. Filled out from reference TRBV7-2 and TRBJ2-7, the complete variable domain reads GAGVSQSPSNKVTEKGKDVELRCDPISGHTALYWYRQSLGQGLEFLIYFQGNSAPDKSGLPSDRFSAERTGGSVSTLTIQRTQQEDSAVYLCASSLGGTGGLYEQYFGPGTRLTVT.